A single sample gave rise to the 30 T cell receptor beta chains below, sequenced in a study of OX40 agonist ivuxolimab in advanced cancers. The method was immunoSEQ multiplex PCR; TCRdb's version includes in-frame clones alone and lacks a portion of them. The sample comprises under 20,000 clones, approximately 83% of which are singletons, and 21% rests with the top ten. The material was CD4+ or CD8+ T cells sorted from blood, obtained in a trial of the OX40 agonist ivuxolimab. Receptors originate from an adult with an advanced solid tumor such as melanoma, head and neck, liver or kidney cancer.

The V call is TRBV27, the J call TRBJ2-1; D uncertain. Trimming left V 4 bases short and J 4 bases short, with 11 bases between. This CDR3 comprises 14 residues. Looked up from germline, CDR1 is MNHEY and CDR2 is SMNVEV (reference sequence). CDR3 DNA sequence: TGTGCCAGCAGTTGGGCTGACTCGTACAATGAGCAGTTCTTC. Translation: CASSWADSYNEQFF.

This chain uses TRBV6-5 with TRBJ1-1; 7 positions match TRBD1. The CDR3 is 15 amino acids. Per germline, CDR1 MNHEY and CDR2 SVGAGI. V dropped 0 bases and J dropped 6; count of bases not matched to a gene: 7. The CDR3 bases are TGTGCCAGCAGTTACTCCCCGACAGGGTCTCCTGAAGCTTTCTTT. Protein sequence: CASSYSPTGSPEAFF.

The table lists this clone with a count of one. The V and J genes are TRBV7-9 and TRBJ1-1; TRBD1 might be the D (6 bases). Looked up from germline, CDR1 is SEHNR and CDR2 is FQNEAQ (reference sequence). The CDR3 contains 19 residues. V lost 4 bases, J lost 6 bases, and 30 bases lay in between. The CDR3 loop reads CASSWTPRDKDPVDPEAFF. The CDR3 DNA reads as TGTGCCAGCAGCTGGACCCCCCGGGACAAGGACCCGGTCGATCCTGAAGCTTTCTTT.

The chain links TRBV28 to TRBJ2-7; 8 nucleotides align to TRBD1. CDR1 is MDHEN and CDR2 is SYDVKM in the germline V gene. The CDR3 extends over 14 amino acids. J was trimmed by 4 bases and V by 4 bases; bases with no gene match: 6. DNA for the CDR3: TGTGCCAGCAGTTGGCCCAGGACAGGGTACGAGCAGTACTTC. This codes for CASSWPRTGYEQYF.

The rearrangement uses TRBV29-1 and TRBJ2-7, with D uncertain. This CDR3 is built from 13 residues. CDR1 is SQVTM and CDR2 is ANQGSEA in the germline V gene. The V end lost 3 bases, the J end lost 2 bases, and 11 bases lay between the germline ends. CDR3 protein: CSVEVGSPYEQYF. The CDR3 DNA sequence: TGCAGCGTTGAGGTGGGTTCCCCCTACGAGCAGTACTTC.

The chain has TRBV7-3 and TRBJ2-1; 8 nucleotides match TRBD2. V gave up 0 bases and J gave up 7 bases; unmatched junction bases: 8. There are 16 residues in the CDR3. CDR1 SGHTA and CDR2 FQGTGA come from the germline V gene. The CDR3 sequence: CASSLTPSGLWNEQFF. The CDR3 region has the DNA TGTGCCAGCAGCTTAACTCCTAGCGGGTTGTGGAATGAGCAGTTCTTC.

The chain employs TRBV5-6 and TRBJ1-2; TRBD1 matches at 10 bases. This CDR3 contains 15 residues. Unmatched junction bases numbered 8, after V lost 4 bases and J lost 5 bases. Germline values: CDR1 SGHDT, CDR2 YYEEEE. CDR3 sequence reads: CASSHDRGRRYGYTF. CDR3 coding DNA: TGTGCCAGCAGCCATGACAGGGGGCGCCGATATGGCTACACCTTC.

The V and J genes are TRBV4-1 and TRBJ2-5; D possibly corresponds to TRBD2 (5 bases). CDR1 and CDR2 (germline): MGHRA, YSYEKL. Trimming shortened V by 1 base and J by 3 bases, and 12 bases separated the two germline ends. The CDR3 runs to 15 residues. The CDR3 DNA reads TGCGCCAGCAGCCAAGGCCAAGCGGATAAAGAGACCCAGTACTTC. Its protein is CASSQGQADKETQYF.

This clone is medium-sized by share. This rearrangement joins TRBV7-6 to TRBJ2-6, with TRBD2 as a possible D gene (5 bases). The germline CDR1 and CDR2 sequences are SGHVS and FNYEAQ. This CDR3 region has 20 residues. V was clipped by 1 base and J by 0 bases, with 19 bases between them. CDR3 DNA: TGTGCCAGCAGCTTAGTTGAATTAGCTCGGACTTACTCTGGGGCCAACGTCCTGACTTTC. Its protein is CASSLVELARTYSGANVLTF.

The gene calls are TRBV6-1 and TRBJ2-7; D ambiguous. Trimming took 5 bases from V and 2 from J, leaving 7 bases between them. Germline values: CDR1 MNHNS, CDR2 SASEGT. The CDR3 is 12 residues long. The CDR3 protein is CASSSVTYEQYF. The CDR3 nucleotides read TGTGCCAGCAGTTCAGTGACCTACGAGCAGTACTTC.

The chain employs TRBV29-1 and TRBJ2-1; 12 nucleotides agree with TRBD2. This CDR3 has 17 residues. Germline CDR1 SQVTM, CDR2 ANQGSEA. Trimming at V came to 3 bases and at J to 4 bases, leaving 10 bases not matched to a gene. The CDR3 reads CSVDYPGTSGQYNEQFF. The CDR3 DNA follows: TGCAGCGTTGACTATCCCGGGACTAGCGGGCAATACAATGAGCAGTTCTTC.

J is TRBJ2-3 and V is TRBV4-3; 9 nucleotides line up with TRBD2. The CDR3 is 16 amino acids. V lost 4 bases and J lost 0; bases outside the gene matches: 5. Germline CDR1 LGHNA, CDR2 YSLEER. The CDR3 here is CASSPGTSSSTDTQYF. The CDR3 DNA is TGCGCCAGCAGCCCCGGGACTAGCTCTAGCACAGATACGCAGTATTTT.

The chain carries TRBV6-5 and TRBJ2-7, with TRBD2 identical over 9 bases. This CDR3 region has 14 residues. Unmatched junction bases numbered 3, after V lost 5 bases and J lost 1 base. Germline V gene lookup returns CDR1 MNHEY and CDR2 SVGAGI. The chain's CDR3 is CASSTAGGSYEQYF. The CDR3 region has the DNA TGTGCCAGCAGTACAGCGGGAGGTTCCTACGAGCAGTACTTC.

The chain carries TRBV6-1 and TRBJ2-7; possibly TRBD2 for D (7 bases). The length of the CDR3 is 16 residues. V lost 0 bases to trimming and J lost 0 bases, with 12 bases between them. From germline, CDR1 is MNHNS and CDR2 SASEGT. CDR3 sequence: CASSEAGGGFSYEQYF. CDR3 bases: TGTGCCAGCAGTGAAGCAGGGGGGGGGTTCTCCTACGAGCAGTACTTC.

V usage is TRBV27 and J usage is TRBJ2-1, with 10 bases that match TRBD2. The length of the CDR3 is 16 residues. Germline V gives CDR1 MNHEY, CDR2 SMNVEV (reference sequence). J lost 9 bases, V lost 3 bases, and 11 bases had no gene match. CDR3 protein: CASSFPTSGTRGEQFF. CDR3 in DNA: TGTGCCAGCAGTTTCCCCACTAGCGGGACTCGGGGTGAGCAGTTCTTC.

This clone has only one observation. This sequence joins TRBV13 and TRBJ1-3; no reliable D call. V dropped 4 bases and J dropped 0 bases, with 19 bases sitting between them. In germline, CDR1 is PRHDT, CDR2 FYEKMQ (reference sequence). The CDR3 is made up of 18 amino acids. The CDR3 sequence: CASSSSGASAYSGNTIYF. The CDR3 nucleotides read TGTGCCAGCAGCTCTTCAGGAGCATCCGCCTACTCTGGAAACACCATATATTTT.

The chain combines TRBV6-4 with TRBJ2-1; no clear D gene. Germline V lookup: CDR1 MRHNA, CDR2 SNTAGT. The CDR3 loop spans 15 amino acids. The germline V and J ends were trimmed by 4 bases and 2 bases, with 12 bases remaining between them. The CDR3 here is CASSVGFSPYNEQFF. CDR3 nucleotides: TGTGCCAGCAGTGTTGGTTTTAGCCCCTACAATGAGCAGTTCTTC.

This rearrangement joins TRBV27 to TRBJ2-3, with 7 bases that match TRBD1. Germline assignment: CDR1 MNHEY and CDR2 SMNVEV (reference sequence). The length of the CDR3 is 16 residues. The V gene end was trimmed by 0 bases and the J gene end by 4 bases; junction bases not matched to a gene: 7. CDR3 loop: CASSLSAGGFSDTQYF. The CDR3, as DNA: TGTGCCAGCAGTTTATCGGCAGGGGGTTTCTCAGATACGCAGTATTTT.

The gene calls are TRBV6-6 and TRBJ2-5; 8 bases are a match to TRBD1. Near its end, the DNA agrees better with TRBJ2-7, so the J call may be wrong. Germline V lookup: CDR1 MNHNY, CDR2 SVGAGI (reference sequence). This CDR3 has 14 residues. CDR3 in DNA: TGTGCCAGCAGTGAGGGACAGGCAACCTACGAGCAGTACTTC. This encodes CASSEGQATYEQYF.

The chain has TRBV10-3 and TRBJ2-1; 7 bases are a match to TRBD1. Germline V lookup: CDR1 ENHRY, CDR2 SYGVKD. CDR3 length equals 14 residues. Losses at the gene ends were 0 bases for V and 5 bases for J; bases not matched to a gene: 1. The CDR3 is CAISESGQNNEQFF. DNA of the CDR3: TGTGCCATCAGTGAGTCGGGACAGAACAATGAGCAGTTCTTC.

The chain has TRBV10-2 and TRBJ1-5; no reliable D call. The CDR3 length is 17 residues. V was clipped by 4 bases and J by 7 bases, with 23 bases between them. Germline V gives CDR1 WSHSY, CDR2 SAAADI. The DNA for the CDR3 is TGCGCCAGCAGTGGGCCGCCAAGAGCCCCAAATAAACAGCCCCAGCATTTT. Amino acid sequence: CASSGPPRAPNKQPQHF.

This sequence joins TRBV9 and TRBJ2-5; perhaps TRBD2 as D (7 bases). This CDR3 region has 14 residues. Germline CDR1 reads SGDLS; CDR2 reads YYNGEE. V dropped 4 bases and J dropped 5 bases, with 15 bases sitting between them. The CDR3 bases are TGTGCCAGCAGCCCCCACGGGGGGCAGGAGACCCAGTACTTC. This encodes CASSPHGGQETQYF. The whole variable domain, remainder taken from reference TRBV9 and TRBJ2-5, is DSGVTQTPKHLITATGQRVTLRCSPRSGDLSVYWYQQSLDQGLQFLIQYYNGEERAKGNILERFSAQQFPDLHSELNLSSLELGDSALYFCASSPHGGQETQYFGPGTRLLVL.

The V and J genes are TRBV28 and TRBJ2-3; 11 bases match TRBD1. Trimming removed 6 bases from V and 5 bases from J; junction bases left unmatched: 7. Germline CDR1 MDHEN, CDR2 SYDVKM. The CDR3 is 15 residues long. The CDR3 DNA is TGTGCCAGCAGCCTCCGGGACAGGGGGGTAGATACGCAGTATTTT. As protein: CASSLRDRGVDTQYF.

In this sample, this clone turned up a few times. The chain carries TRBV6-5 and TRBJ1-1; D ambiguous. V was trimmed by 6 bases and J by 3 bases, leaving 14 bases between them. This CDR3 region has 14 residues. Germline V gene sequence: CDR1 MNHEY, CDR2 SVGAGI. Written as DNA, the CDR3 is TGTGCCAGCAGCTCCATGTCGCGGGACACTGAAGCTTTCTTT. This gives the protein CASSSMSRDTEAFF.

This rearrangement joins TRBV14 to TRBJ2-3, with 7 positions matching TRBD2. Per the germline V gene, CDR1 is SGHDN and CDR2 is FVKESK. This CDR3 is built from 14 residues. V trimming: 3 bases; J trimming: 7 bases; junction bases outside the gene matches: 7. CDR3 amino acids: CASSHRSGGHTQYF. CDR3 coding DNA: TGTGCCAGCAGCCATAGATCGGGGGGTCATACGCAGTATTTT.

This clone was detected a few times. This sequence joins TRBV25-1 and TRBJ2-1, with D unclear. Germline V gives CDR1 MGHDK, CDR2 SYGVNS. CDR3 size: 12 residues. V was trimmed by 6 bases and J by 3 bases, leaving 6 bases between them. The CDR3 DNA reads as TGTGCCAGCAGGGATTTCTACAATGAGCAGTTCTTC. It yields the protein CASRDFYNEQFF.

The chain joins TRBV19 to TRBJ1-1; 7 bases match TRBD1. Germline CDR1 reads LNHDA; CDR2 reads SQIVND (reference sequence). The CDR3 has 12 amino acids. V lost 4 bases to trimming and J lost 11 bases; unmatched junction nucleotides: 7. CDR3 in amino acids: CASSTAGGMAFF. The DNA for the CDR3 is TGTGCCAGTAGTACGGCAGGGGGGATGGCTTTCTTT. The variable domain in full, with the rest retrieved from reference TRBV19 and TRBJ1-1, is DGGITQSPKYLFRKEGQNVTLSCEQNLNHDAMYWYRQDPGQGLRLIYYSQIVNDFQKGDIAEGYSVSREKKESFPLTVTSAQKNPTAFYLCASSTAGGMAFFGQGTRLTVV.

This chain links TRBV4-3 with TRBJ1-4; TRBD1 aligns across 8 bases. From germline, CDR1 is LGHNA and CDR2 YSLEER. The CDR3 runs to 16 residues. The V and J ends lost 0 bases and 7 bases, in that order; junction bases with no gene match: 7. The CDR3 loop reads CASSQDPDRDPEKLFF. CDR3 nucleotides: TGCGCCAGCAGCCAAGATCCGGACAGGGATCCTGAAAAACTGTTTTTT.

The V call is TRBV5-6, the J call TRBJ1-5; D not certain. Trimming took 8 bases from V and 0 from J, leaving 9 bases between them. The CDR3 is 13 residues long. Germline V gives CDR1 SGHDT, CDR2 YYEEEE. CDR3 amino acids: CASAGNSNQPQHF. CDR3 nucleotides: TGTGCCAGTGCGGGTAATAGCAATCAGCCCCAGCATTTT.

The chain combines TRBV7-6 with TRBJ2-7, with no clear D. The CDR3 is 14 residues long. Trimming took off 0 bases at V and 0 bases at J, with 6 bases between the two ends. Germline V gene sequence: CDR1 SGHVS, CDR2 FNYEAQ. CDR3 in amino acids: CASSLAGNSYEQYF. The CDR3 bases are TGTGCCAGCAGCTTAGCGGGAAACTCCTACGAGCAGTACTTC.